Listed below are T cell receptor beta chains from one sample, sequenced in a study of shared clonotypes between healthy human individuals. Data came from immunoSEQ multiplex PCR; TCRdb stores just in-frame clones and leaves some out. This table has roughly 850,000 clones, about 96% appearing once. Sequencing was carried out using naive CD8+ T cells sorted from blood. These receptor sequences come from a man aged 25 to 45 in good health. The CDR3 runs from the conserved cysteine through the conserved F or W. Each record gives: CDR3 length, clone size, J gene, D gene, V gene, CDR3 protein, CDR3 DNA. D genes are given only for firm matches. The size of a clone is reported for some rows only, either as once, few or many, or as a class for expanded clones.

>16|-|TRBJ2-1|-|TRBV28
CASRESADSSYNEQFF
TGTGCCAGCAGGGAATCGGCCGACAGCTCCTACAATGAGCAGTTCTTC
>16|-|TRBJ1-5|-|TRBV2
CASRLDGLNSNQPQHF
TGTGCCAGCAGGCTCGATGGTCTAAATAGCAATCAGCCCCAGCATTTT
>15|-|TRBJ1-1|-|TRBV11-2
CASSMWGTENTEAFF
TGTGCCAGCTCGATGTGGGGGACGGAAAACACTGAAGCTTTCTTT
>13|-|TRBJ2-7|-|TRBV28
CASRKDGSYEQYF
TGTGCCAGCAGGAAGGACGGATCCTACGAGCAGTACTTC
>14|-|TRBJ2-3|TRBD2|TRBV10-2
CASRLTSLADTQYF
TGCGCCAGCAGGTTGACTAGCTTGGCAGATACGCAGTATTTT
>11|-|TRBJ2-7|-|TRBV16
CASSPSYEQYF
TGTGCCAGCAGCCCCTCCTACGAGCAGTACTTC
>17|-|TRBJ1-2|-|TRBV5-4
CASSLLSGRGPNYGYTF
TGTGCCAGCAGCTTGTTGTCGGGGAGGGGACCTAACTATGGCTACACCTTC
>15|once|TRBJ2-7|-|TRBV28
CASRPLGGISYEQYF
TGTGCCAGCAGGCCCCTTGGGGGGATCTCCTACGAGCAGTACTTC
>16|-|TRBJ1-4|TRBD1|TRBV11-2
CASSSPGQGVYEKLFF
TGTGCCAGCAGCTCGCCGGGACAGGGGGTTTATGAAAAACTGTTTTTT
>16|-|TRBJ1-5|TRBD1|TRBV27
CASSLSTGGANQPQHF
TGTGCCAGCAGTTTATCGACAGGGGGGGCCAATCAGCCCCAGCATTTT
>14|-|TRBJ1-2|-|TRBV29-1
CSVVAPGVNYGYTF
TGCAGCGTTGTAGCCCCCGGGGTTAACTATGGCTACACCTTC
>12|-|TRBJ2-7|-|TRBV10-2
CASSPGGYEQYF
TGCGCCAGCAGTCCAGGCGGTTACGAGCAGTACTTC
>21|-|TRBJ2-6|-|TRBV29-1
CSVEDRATEGTPLFGANVLTF
TGCAGCGTTGAAGACCGGGCCACGGAGGGAACCCCCCTCTTTGGGGCCAACGTCCTGACTTTC
>15|-|TRBJ2-1|-|TRBV18
CASSPYAASANEQFF
TGTGCCAGCTCACCATACGCAGCGTCGGCCAATGAGCAGTTCTTC
>14|-|TRBJ1-4|-|TRBV5-6
CASSLAGLGEKLFF
TGTGCCAGCAGCTTGGCGGGGCTTGGTGAAAAACTGTTTTTT
>15|-|TRBJ1-4|TRBD1|TRBV5-4
CASSLAGTANEKLFF
TGTGCCAGCAGCTTGGCCGGGACAGCTAATGAAAAACTGTTTTTT
>16|once|TRBJ1-2|TRBD1|TRBV7-9
CASSLAASTGVYGYTF
TGTGCCAGCAGCTTAGCGGCCTCGACAGGGGTCTATGGCTACACCTTC
>14|-|TRBJ1-5|-|TRBV28
CASGTVTDGEPQHF
TGTGCCAGTGGGACCGTAACCGACGGCGAGCCCCAGCATTTT
>14|-|TRBJ1-1|-|TRBV19
CARHGTLGDTEAFF
TGTGCCAGACATGGGACCCTGGGGGACACTGAAGCTTTCTTT
>13|-|TRBJ2-7|-|TRBV5-1
CASRSGQFYEQYF
TGCGCCAGCAGATCCGGACAGTTCTACGAGCAGTACTTC
>15|-|TRBJ2-7|TRBD2|TRBV19
CASSTLAGGFYEQYF
TGTGCCAGTAGTACACTAGCGGGAGGCTTCTACGAGCAGTACTTC
>14|-|TRBJ2-7|TRBD1|TRBV6-5
CASSPGTGSYEQYF
TGTGCCAGCAGTCCCGGGACAGGCTCCTACGAGCAGTACTTC
>13|-|TRBJ2-7|-|TRBV9
CASSSEVSYEQYF
TGTGCCAGCAGTTCAGAAGTGTCCTACGAGCAGTACTTC
>15|-|TRBJ2-7|TRBD2|TRBV27
CASGLIAGSSYEQYF
TGTGCCAGCGGCCTGATAGCGGGAAGCTCCTACGAGCAGTACTTC